These T cell receptor beta chains were read from a single sample in a study of T cells in Graves' hyperthyroidism and ophthalmopathy. TCRdb processed the multiplex PCR reads anew with MiXCR; each CDR3 protein has one entry. This sample yields around 200,000 distinct CDR3 sequences, of which around 16% are seen a single time; around 47% belongs to the top ten. The sample consisted of blood. These receptor sequences come from a middle-aged man with Graves' hyperthyroidism. The CDR3 runs from the conserved cysteine through the conserved F or W. Each record gives: CDR3 length, V gene, J gene, D gene, CDR3 protein. D genes are given only for firm matches.

len: 15; v_gene: TRBV20-1; j_gene: TRBJ2-7; d_gene: -; CDR3aa: CSAKNVGGGVYEQYF
len: 17; v_gene: TRBV11-2; j_gene: TRBJ1-2; d_gene: TRBD1; CDR3aa: CASSFRDRGRVNYGYTF
len: 15; v_gene: TRBV2; j_gene: TRBJ2-2; d_gene: TRBD2; CDR3aa: CASSPSLAGTGELFF
len: 13; v_gene: TRBV5-1; j_gene: TRBJ2-1; d_gene: TRBD1; CDR3aa: CASGQGAKNEQFF
len: 13; v_gene: TRBV29-1; j_gene: TRBJ2-3; d_gene: -; CDR3aa: CSVEWRAGDTQYF
len: 13; v_gene: TRBV3-1; j_gene: TRBJ2-7; d_gene: TRBD2; CDR3aa: CASSQGTSDEQYF
len: 14; v_gene: TRBV6-2/TRBV6-3; j_gene: TRBJ2-1; d_gene: TRBD2; CDR3aa: CASSFSGDYNEQFF
len: 13; v_gene: TRBV24-1; j_gene: TRBJ1-5; d_gene: -; CDR3aa: CATSDLSGQPQHF
len: 16; v_gene: TRBV5-1; j_gene: TRBJ2-7; d_gene: TRBD1; CDR3aa: CASSISSGGDLYEQYF
len: 11; v_gene: TRBV6-1; j_gene: TRBJ1-2; d_gene: -; CDR3aa: CASRHRDGYTF
len: 13; v_gene: TRBV19; j_gene: TRBJ1-1; d_gene: TRBD1; CDR3aa: CASRGPPNTEAFF
len: 13; v_gene: TRBV20-1; j_gene: TRBJ1-4; d_gene: -; CDR3aa: CSASVSQGEKLFF
len: 15; v_gene: TRBV28; j_gene: TRBJ2-7; d_gene: -; CDR3aa: CASTRVSLIPYEQYF
len: 17; v_gene: TRBV6-6; j_gene: TRBJ2-7; d_gene: TRBD1; CDR3aa: CASSYSKQGDSWDEQYF
len: 12; v_gene: TRBV30; j_gene: TRBJ1-5; d_gene: -; CDR3aa: CAWSPGEQPQHF
len: 14; v_gene: TRBV5-1; j_gene: TRBJ1-1; d_gene: -; CDR3aa: CASSFTRLNTEAFF
len: 13; v_gene: TRBV5-1; j_gene: TRBJ2-5; d_gene: -; CDR3aa: CASSLDSQETQYF
len: 15; v_gene: TRBV20-1; j_gene: TRBJ2-3; d_gene: TRBD2; CDR3aa: CSAAAGGTSTDTQYF
len: 11; v_gene: TRBV12-3/TRBV12-4; j_gene: TRBJ1-1; d_gene: -; CDR3aa: CASSFFSEAFF
len: 14; v_gene: TRBV30; j_gene: TRBJ2-2; d_gene: TRBD1; CDR3aa: CAWSWTGEGGELFF
len: 14; v_gene: TRBV6-1; j_gene: TRBJ2-7; d_gene: TRBD1; CDR3aa: CASSLRGFDYEQYF
len: 15; v_gene: TRBV7-2; j_gene: TRBJ2-1; d_gene: TRBD2; CDR3aa: CASSPQRGTSNEQFF
len: 14; v_gene: TRBV7-9; j_gene: TRBJ1-6; d_gene: TRBD1; CDR3aa: CASSIQGGNSPLHF
len: 15; v_gene: TRBV7-9; j_gene: TRBJ2-1; d_gene: TRBD1; CDR3aa: CASSFRDRGYDEQFF
len: 11; v_gene: TRBV30; j_gene: TRBJ2-7; d_gene: -; CDR3aa: CAWSSGFEQYF
len: 14; v_gene: TRBV7-2; j_gene: TRBJ2-1; d_gene: -; CDR3aa: CASEDRKGGNEQFF
len: 11; v_gene: TRBV7-2; j_gene: TRBJ1-2; d_gene: TRBD1; CDR3aa: CASSTGDGYTF
len: 13; v_gene: TRBV12-3/TRBV12-4; j_gene: TRBJ1-5; d_gene: -; CDR3aa: CASRQGSNQPQHF
len: 17; v_gene: TRBV9; j_gene: TRBJ2-7; d_gene: TRBD2; CDR3aa: CASSTGGDGGGTNEQYF
len: 12; v_gene: TRBV28; j_gene: TRBJ2-2; d_gene: TRBD1; CDR3aa: CASSTPTGELLF
len: 17; v_gene: TRBV7-9; j_gene: TRBJ2-3; d_gene: -; CDR3aa: CASSSLSGFIQPDTQYF
len: 15; v_gene: TRBV6-1; j_gene: TRBJ2-1; d_gene: -; CDR3aa: CASSAAPGLYNEQFF
len: 15; v_gene: TRBV12-3/TRBV12-4; j_gene: TRBJ2-2; d_gene: TRBD2; CDR3aa: CASSPGAGGTGELFF
len: 13; v_gene: TRBV5-1; j_gene: TRBJ2-1; d_gene: -; CDR3aa: CASSHVGGDEQFF
len: 15; v_gene: TRBV9; j_gene: TRBJ1-1; d_gene: -; CDR3aa: CASSRDPMLDAEAFF
len: 11; v_gene: TRBV24-1; j_gene: TRBJ2-7; d_gene: -; CDR3aa: CATRDGNEQYF
len: 14; v_gene: TRBV7-9; j_gene: TRBJ2-3; d_gene: -; CDR3aa: CASSFQGSTDTQYF
len: 14; v_gene: TRBV7-9; j_gene: TRBJ2-5; d_gene: -; CDR3aa: CASSLVGGVETQYF
len: 14; v_gene: TRBV30; j_gene: TRBJ1-6; d_gene: TRBD1; CDR3aa: CAWSRDRGYSPLHF
len: 13; v_gene: TRBV7-9; j_gene: TRBJ1-4; d_gene: -; CDR3aa: CASRRGDYEKLFF
len: 13; v_gene: TRBV12-3/TRBV12-4; j_gene: TRBJ2-4; d_gene: -; CDR3aa: CASSTHGGNIQYF
len: 13; v_gene: TRBV19; j_gene: TRBJ2-7; d_gene: -; CDR3aa: CASSIGTAPRRYF
len: 17; v_gene: TRBV7-2; j_gene: TRBJ2-7; d_gene: TRBD2; CDR3aa: CASSLRLAGGISYEQYF
len: 14; v_gene: TRBV6-5; j_gene: TRBJ1-6; d_gene: -; CDR3aa: CASSYVPGDSPLHF
len: 15; v_gene: TRBV12-3/TRBV12-4; j_gene: TRBJ2-7; d_gene: TRBD1; CDR3aa: CASSLWDRGSYEQYF
len: 17; v_gene: TRBV28; j_gene: TRBJ1-4; d_gene: -; CDR3aa: CASSSPGPIPTNEKLFF
len: 13; v_gene: TRBV3-1; j_gene: TRBJ1-1; d_gene: -; CDR3aa: CASSQDQDTEAFF
len: 16; v_gene: TRBV7-8; j_gene: TRBJ1-4; d_gene: TRBD1; CDR3aa: CASSRTGFRKEEKLFF
len: 15; v_gene: TRBV2; j_gene: TRBJ1-2; d_gene: -; CDR3aa: CASSAGQTAGYGYAF
len: 13; v_gene: TRBV12-3/TRBV12-4; j_gene: TRBJ1-6; d_gene: TRBD1; CDR3aa: CASSSQGKSPLHF
len: 19; v_gene: TRBV20-1; j_gene: TRBJ2-7; d_gene: TRBD2; CDR3aa: CSARKRAGLAGRTFYEQYF
len: 15; v_gene: TRBV20-1; j_gene: TRBJ2-7; d_gene: TRBD2; CDR3aa: CSASGLAGSSYEQYF
len: 13; v_gene: TRBV2; j_gene: TRBJ1-1; d_gene: -; CDR3aa: CASSEETGAEAFF
len: 12; v_gene: TRBV28; j_gene: TRBJ2-5; d_gene: -; CDR3aa: CASSIYQETQYF
len: 14; v_gene: TRBV20-1; j_gene: TRBJ2-1; d_gene: TRBD2; CDR3aa: CSASSGVTGNEQFF
len: 16; v_gene: TRBV2; j_gene: TRBJ2-2; d_gene: TRBD1; CDR3aa: CACSEARQGVTGELFF
len: 14; v_gene: TRBV20-1; j_gene: TRBJ2-5; d_gene: -; CDR3aa: CSASRDSAQETQYF
len: 13; v_gene: TRBV7-2; j_gene: TRBJ1-2; d_gene: TRBD1; CDR3aa: CASSTTGFDGYTF
len: 15; v_gene: TRBV11-2; j_gene: TRBJ2-3; d_gene: TRBD1; CDR3aa: CASSPRQGWADTQYF
len: 15; v_gene: TRBV2; j_gene: TRBJ1-4; d_gene: -; CDR3aa: CASRTEGHPNEKLFF